The clone carrying this T cell receptor beta chain turned up a few times. This specimen comes from a study of beta chain features in type 1 diabetes. Background on the study: Investigators examined roughly 99,000,000 sorted cells across all samples.

The isolated RNA, all of it, was reverse transcribed, so expressed TCRB transcripts were what got sequenced. Assay: immunoSEQ multiplex PCR; the TCRdb copy retains only in-frame clones and omits some. The sample has roughly 310,000 clones, roughly 11% seen once. The sequence was collected from a woman under 40 in good health. The sample consisted of naive CD4+ T cells from blood.

The CDR3 reads CASASRTSGRDTQYF. The CDR3 region has the DNA TGTGCCAGCGCATCCCGGACTAGCGGGAGAGATACGCAGTATTTT. This chain joins TRBV7-6 and TRBJ2-3, with 13 bases aligning to TRBD2. V lost 8 bases, J lost 5 bases, and 7 bases stayed unmatched. The CDR3 consists of 15 residues. The germline gives CDR1 SGHVS, CDR2 FNYEAQ.